This paragraph covers one T cell receptor (beta chain) sequence. Other DNA variants within this sample encode the same CDR3. Using immunoSEQ multiplex PCR, the repertoire was profiled, and TCRdb retains in-frame clones only, with some absent. The sample records around 45,000 clones, 80% being singletons. V lost 4 bases, J lost 6 bases, and 4 bases stayed unmatched. Germline CDR1 SGHRS, CDR2 YFSETQ. CDR3 size: 15 residues. The data were obtained in a study of OX40 agonist ivuxolimab in advanced cancers. The source is an adult with an advanced solid tumor such as melanoma, head and neck, liver or kidney cancer. The material was CD4+ or CD8+ T cells sorted from blood, obtained in a trial of the OX40 agonist ivuxolimab. This chain connects TRBV5-1 to TRBJ2-2; 12 bases agree with TRBD1. The CDR3 loop is CASSPGQGASGELFF. The CDR3 nucleotides are TGCGCCAGCAGCCCGGGACAGGGGGCGTCCGGGGAGCTGTTTTTT.